Below, 8 T cell receptor beta chains from the same sample are listed, as sequenced in a study of CD8+ T cells in alopecia areata. In each case, RNA was isolated and then reverse transcribed into cDNA as the sequencing template. Libraries were prepared by immunoSEQ multiplex PCR; TCRdb keeps only in-frame clonotypes and omits some of them. The sample contains 95,000 to 110,000 clones, 55% of which appear only once. Material: CD4+ T cells sorted from blood. All receptors derive from a human donor in good health.

V usage is TRBV12-5 and J usage is TRBJ1-6, with a weak D call TRBD1 (5 bases). Germline-derived CDR1 and CDR2 are LGHNT and FRNRAP. The CDR3 extends over 12 amino acids. Deletions cut 5 bases from V and 11 bases from J, with 10 bases between. CDR3 nucleotides: TGTGCTAGTGGTCCGGGACCGCCACCCCTCCACTTT. This gives the protein CASGPGPPPLHF. Variable domain in full (rest from reference TRBV12-5 and TRBJ1-6): DARVTQTPRHKVTEMGQEVTMRCQPILGHNTVFWYRQTMMQGLELLAYFRNRAPLDDSGMPKDRFSAEMPDATLATLKIQPSEPRDSAVYFCASGPGPPPLHFGNGTRLTVT.

This clone has just one count. As DNA, the CDR3 is TGTGCCAGCAGCTTAGAGGTGCGGTCACCCCTCCACTTT. Its protein product is CASSLEVRSPLHF. The chain has TRBV7-6 and TRBJ1-6; D is unresolved. The germline gives CDR1 SGHVS, CDR2 FNYEAQ. The CDR3 contains 13 residues. Trimming removed 1 base at V and 10 bases at J, with 8 bases between.

The chain uses TRBV5-1 and TRBJ2-5; possibly TRBD1 or TRBD2 for D (5 bases each). Germline V gene lookup returns CDR1 SGHRS and CDR2 YFSETQ. V gave up 0 bases and J gave up 1 base, with 19 bases separating them. The CDR3 is 18 residues long. The chain's CDR3 is CASSLGLARGSVQETQYF. The CDR3 DNA follows: TGCGCCAGCAGCTTGGGCTTAGCGAGGGGCAGTGTCCAAGAGACCCAGTACTTC.

V and J are TRBV30 and TRBJ2-3, with 11 bases aligning to TRBD1. The germline CDR1 and CDR2 sequences are GTSNPN and SVGIG (reference sequence). The CDR3 runs 15 residues. V lost 5 bases to trimming and J lost 0 bases; unmatched junction nucleotides: 4. Here the CDR3 reads CAWGQGAGSTDTQYF. CDR3 in DNA: TGTGCCTGGGGACAGGGGGCAGGAAGCACAGATACGCAGTATTTT.

This clone appeared once. The chain joins TRBV4-1 to TRBJ2-1, with D maybe TRBD1 (8 bases). The length of the CDR3 is 14 residues. Looked up from germline, CDR1 is MGHRA and CDR2 is YSYEKL. Trimming left V 0 bases short and J 9 bases short, with 12 bases between. Here the CDR3 DNA reads TGCGCCAGCAGCCAAGAACAGGGGGAGGGTGAGCAGTTCTTC. The encoded protein is CASSQEQGEGEQFF.

The chain has TRBV29-1 and TRBJ2-2; the D call may be TRBD1 or TRBD2 (5 bases each). The length of the CDR3 is 13 residues. Germline CDR1 and CDR2: SQVTM and ANQGSEA. V lost 5 bases and J lost 2, with 9 bases in between. CDR3 nucleotides: TGCAGCGTTCGGGACGGAAACACCGGGGAGCTGTTTTTT. Translating gives CSVRDGNTGELFF.

V gene TRBV30 combines with J gene TRBJ1-5; D may be TRBD1 (6 bases). This CDR3 spans 14 amino acids. Germline V gene lookup returns CDR1 GTSNPN and CDR2 SVGIG (reference sequence). V lost 3 bases, J lost 1 base, and 10 bases lay in between. The CDR3 sequence is CAWRRGGSNQPQHF. CDR3 coding DNA: TGTGCCTGGAGAAGGGGGGGAAGCAATCAGCCCCAGCATTTT.

There are a few counts of this clone. The chain employs TRBV18 and TRBJ2-1; 14 bases line up with TRBD2. The junction had 3 bases not matched to a gene; V was cut back by 1 base and J by 4 bases. The germline CDR1 and CDR2 sequences are KGHSH and LQKENI. The CDR3 is 17 residues long. CDR3 region: CASSPRRLAGGYNEQFF. In DNA, the CDR3 is TGTGCCAGCTCACCACGGAGACTAGCGGGGGGGTACAATGAGCAGTTCTTC.